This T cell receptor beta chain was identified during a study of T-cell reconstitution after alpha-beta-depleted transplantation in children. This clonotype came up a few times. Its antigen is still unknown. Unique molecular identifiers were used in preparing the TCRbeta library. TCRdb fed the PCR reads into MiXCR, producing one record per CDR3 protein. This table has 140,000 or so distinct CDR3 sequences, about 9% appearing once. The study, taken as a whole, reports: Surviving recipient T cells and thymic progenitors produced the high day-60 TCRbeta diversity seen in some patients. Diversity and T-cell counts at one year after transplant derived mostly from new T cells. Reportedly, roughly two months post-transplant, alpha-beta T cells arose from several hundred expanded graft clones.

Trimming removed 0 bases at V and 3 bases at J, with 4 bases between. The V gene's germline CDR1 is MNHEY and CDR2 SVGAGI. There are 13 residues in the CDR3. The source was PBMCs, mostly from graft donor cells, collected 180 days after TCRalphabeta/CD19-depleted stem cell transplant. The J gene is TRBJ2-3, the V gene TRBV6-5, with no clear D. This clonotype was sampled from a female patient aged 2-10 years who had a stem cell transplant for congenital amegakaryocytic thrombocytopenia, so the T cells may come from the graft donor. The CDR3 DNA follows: TGTGCCAGCAGTTACTCGAATACAGATACGCAGTATTTT. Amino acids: CASSYSNTDTQYF.